This entry is about one T cell receptor (beta chain). This entry belongs to a study of blood T cell repertoires in COVID-19. Under the authors' procedure: Amplified reference gene primers provided the basis for estimating nucleated cell counts. The assay was immunoSEQ multiplex PCR, and TCRdb's table has in-frame clones only and misses some. V, J and clone size derive from that table, while D and trimming were established from the DNA sequence. There are roughly 380,000 clones in the sample; roughly 89% occur only once, and 3.9% lies in the top ten. From germline, CDR1 is MDHEN and CDR2 SYDVKM. This CDR3 spans 15 amino acids. With 2 bases clipped from V and 5 bases from J, the junction kept 6 bases outside the gene matches.

Sequencing input: peripheral blood. The V call is TRBV28, the J call TRBJ2-5, with 9 bases lining up with TRBD2. The receptor comes from a woman aged 55-70 years with COVID-19, enrolled during active disease. CDR3 bases: TGTGCCAGCAGTTTAGCTTCTAGCGGGGTGGAGACCCAGTACTTC. It encodes CASSLASSGVETQYF.